The T cell receptor beta chain described here comes from a study of blood T cell repertoires in COVID-19 (TCRdb year 2020). Study-wide context: Samples from collaborators originated in the United States, Italy and Spain and spanned both the acute and convalescent phases of COVID-19. The dataset comprised deeply sampled blood TCRbeta repertoires from subjects exposed to, actively infected with, or recovered from COVID-19. The sample metadata nearly always contained a de-identified subject ID, COVID-19 status, age in years and sex. The material from the prospective study consisted of cDNA or gDNA derived from T cells, B-cell-depleted T cells, or PBMCs. Samples were obtained from the ongoing ImmuneRACE study (first 160 participants) and from 1,254 subjects provided by 6 global collaborators. The repertoires were made available in a free public database intended to serve as a resource for research on the immune response to SARS-CoV-2. Where HLA class I and class II types were available, the types were taken from metadata supplied by the sample provider, not from assay-based typing. General findings and caveats noted by the study authors: The quantity of clinical and demographic metadata differed by source and by participant and was supplied without curation.

This clone has ten or more counts. Its antigen target is currently unknown. Per-nucleotide qualities are absent, and no much larger clonotype sits a single base away. The collaborating institutions used their own protocols to collect whole blood in K2EDTA tubes. Collaborator samples were shipped for TCRbeta analysis as frozen whole blood, isolated PBMCs, or DNA extracted from either sample type. The V end gives up 0 bases and the J end 6 bases, leaving 7 bases in the junction not matched to a gene. From a lookup of the germline V gene, CDR1 and CDR2 are MGHRA and YSYEKL. The CDR3, from cysteine to phenylalanine, totals 15 residues. Only CDR3 DNA is held: 45 bases, read in frame from base 1. TCRbeta CDR3 regions were amplified from genomic DNA by means of the immunoSEQ Assay, a bias-controlled multiplex PCR. In the source study's methods: Within the assay, amplification of reference gene primers was used to estimate how many nucleated cells each sample contained. To quantify the absolute abundance of each unique TCRbeta CDR3 rearrangement, sequence reads were collapsed and filtered. For each sample, productive Simpson clonality was calculated as the square root of Simpson's diversity index over productive rearrangements. Imported from immuneACCESS, the table was reduced by TCRdb to in-frame sequences with V and J called. These copies leave out some clones; in studies compared against another copy, an unresolved V gene accounts for under half, and the cause of the remainder is not known. That table gives V, J and clone size, and the DNA gave D and trimming. Here the sample has approximately 76,000 clones; over 70% occur a single time. The ten largest clones capture approximately 40% of the sample.

Sequencing input: peripheral blood. Rearrangement joined TRBV4-1 to TRBJ2-7; 8 of the junction bases match TRBD1. The clonotype was recovered from a woman aged 70-85 years with acute or convalescent COVID-19. For the CDR3, the sequence is CASSQDYTGGAEQYF. The DNA sequence is given as TGCGCCAGCAGCCAAGATTATACAGGGGGTGCCGAGCAGTACTTC.